The 3 T cell receptor beta chains given below trace back to one sample, sequenced in a study of T cell repertoires in cytomegalovirus infection (dated by TCRdb to between 2019 and 2020). The antigens of these receptors remain unknown. The treatment or condition tag for this specimen amounts to: in vitro stimulation with specific CMV peptide epitopes to enrich CMV-specific T cells. Sequencing used an Illumina HiSeq 1500. TCRdb applied fastp at Q25 and MiXCR to the public reads, then kept only in-frame beta chains. Rows matching on CDR3 protein sequence are summarized as one entry with the most common DNA and genes. Across this sample there are hundreds of thousands of distinct CDR3 sequences, with almost 30% seen only once. Around 19% of the sample comes from the top ten. Source: cultured PBMCs, taken from culture after CMV antigen stimulation. These TCRs come from a human donor in good health (CMV status not recorded). Some clones in this sample may be carry-over from other donors' samples.

The chain joins TRBV15 to TRBJ2-6; no firm D call. The CDR3 loop spans 16 amino acids. Per germline, CDR1 LNHNV and CDR2 YYDKDF (reference sequence). V was shortened by 5 bases and J by 1 base, with 12 bases between the two germline ends. The CDR3 bases are TGTGCCACCAGCGGGTTCAAGAAATCTGGGGCCAACGTCCTGACTTTC. Its translation: CATSGFKKSGANVLTF.

This clonotype turned up a few times. The chain employs TRBV5-6 and TRBJ1-2, with 9 bases identical to TRBD1. CDR1 and CDR2 (germline): SGHDT, YYEEEE. The CDR3 has 16 amino acids. V lost 4 bases and J lost 0; bases outside the gene matches: 7. CDR3 nucleotides: TGTGCCAGCAGCGCCGGGACAGGGAGTTCTAACTATGGCTACACCTTC. This gives the protein CASSAGTGSSNYGYTF.

This clonotype was detected many times. The CDR3 DNA reads as TGTGCCAGCAGCTTCCTCAGAGGGGGAACTGAAGCTTTCTTT. It specifies CASSFLRGGTEAFF. The V and J genes are TRBV7-2 and TRBJ1-1; D is perhaps TRBD1 (6 bases). The V and J ends lost 3 bases and 5 bases respectively, with 13 bases between them. CDR3 size: 14 residues. Germline V gene sequence: CDR1 SGHTA, CDR2 FQGNSA.